This T cell receptor beta chain was found in a study of blood T cell repertoires in COVID-19. Study background: COVID-19 samples, acute and convalescent, were from the United States, Italy and Spain.

In this sample, this clone turned up once. The assay was immunoSEQ multiplex PCR, and TCRdb's table has in-frame clones only and misses some. The repertoire includes about 300,000 clones, 86% of them detected once, and approximately 1.5% sits in the top ten. The origin of this receptor is a woman aged 45-65 years with acute or convalescent COVID-19. The sample was peripheral blood.

CDR3 nucleotide sequence: TGTGCCAGTAATGGACCGACTAGCGTTGCCTACAATGAGCAGTTCTTC. Translated, it gives CASNGPTSVAYNEQFF. V usage is TRBV19 and J usage is TRBJ2-1, with TRBD2 matching 8 bases. The length of the CDR3 is 16 residues. From germline, CDR1 is LNHDA and CDR2 SQIVND (reference sequence). The V and J ends lost 7 bases and 2 bases, in that order; junction bases with no gene match: 10. The full variable domain, completed using reference TRBV19 and TRBJ2-1, is DGGITQSPKYLFRKEGQNVTLSCEQNLNHDAMYWYRQDPGQGLRLIYYSQIVNDFQKGDIAEGYSVSREKKESFPLTVTSAQKNPTAFYLCASNGPTSVAYNEQFFGPGTRLTVL.